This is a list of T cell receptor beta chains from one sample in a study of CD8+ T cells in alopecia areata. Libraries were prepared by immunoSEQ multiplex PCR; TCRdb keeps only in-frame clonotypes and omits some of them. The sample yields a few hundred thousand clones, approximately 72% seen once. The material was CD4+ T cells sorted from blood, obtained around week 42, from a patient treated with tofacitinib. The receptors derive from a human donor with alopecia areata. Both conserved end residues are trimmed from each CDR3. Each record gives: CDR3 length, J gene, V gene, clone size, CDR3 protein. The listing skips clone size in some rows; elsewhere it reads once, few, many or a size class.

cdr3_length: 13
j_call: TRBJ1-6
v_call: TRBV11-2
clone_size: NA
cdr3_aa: ASSLDRGRNSPLH

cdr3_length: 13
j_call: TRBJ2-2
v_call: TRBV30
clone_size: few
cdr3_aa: AWSVQTGLAGELF

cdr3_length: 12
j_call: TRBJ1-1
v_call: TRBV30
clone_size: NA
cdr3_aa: AWSVRGQDTEAF

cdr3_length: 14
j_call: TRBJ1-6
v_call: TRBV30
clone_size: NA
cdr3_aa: AWSAEGAQYNSPLH

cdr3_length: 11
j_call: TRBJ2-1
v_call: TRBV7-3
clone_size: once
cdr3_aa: ASSFGHLGEQF

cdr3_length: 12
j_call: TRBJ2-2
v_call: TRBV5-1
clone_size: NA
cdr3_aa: ASSTQVNTGELF

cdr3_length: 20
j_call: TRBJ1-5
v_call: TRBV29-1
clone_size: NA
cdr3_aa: SVEFSWGLYPRPWYSNQPQH

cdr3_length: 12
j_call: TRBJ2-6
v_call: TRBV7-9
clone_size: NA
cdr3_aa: ASSRLSGANVLT

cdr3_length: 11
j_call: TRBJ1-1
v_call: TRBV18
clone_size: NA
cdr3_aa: ASSSTGATEAF

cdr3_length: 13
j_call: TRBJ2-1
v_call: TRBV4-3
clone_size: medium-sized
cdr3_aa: ASSQDGESYNEQF

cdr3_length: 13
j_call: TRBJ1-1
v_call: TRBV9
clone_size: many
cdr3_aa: ASSVVRQMNTEAF